These 30 T cell receptor beta chains originate from one sample sequenced in a study of CD8 T cells in ankylosing spondylitis. A single record per CDR3 protein comes from TCRdb applying MiXCR to the 5' RACE reads. The repertoire has approximately 240,000 distinct CDR3 sequences, roughly a quarter of them found once; the top ten carry more than 0.6%. Sequenced input: blood, either unsorted or a sorted T cell fraction (not recorded which). These receptors were collected from a male donor with ankylosing spondylitis or in good health (not recorded which).

The rearrangement links TRBV20-1 to TRBJ2-1; the D call may be TRBD1 or TRBD2 (5 bases each). Germline loops: CDR1 DFQATT, CDR2 SNEGSKA (reference sequence). Trimming left V 6 bases short and J 3 bases short, with 15 bases between. The CDR3 totals 14 residues. CDR3 in DNA: TGCAGTGCCCCACCCGGGACCAACTACAATGAGCAGTTCTTC. It translates to CSAPPGTNYNEQFF.

This clonotype was seen once. This rearrangement joins TRBV20-1 to TRBJ2-1; 8 bases match TRBD2. The CDR3 length is 14 residues. Germline CDR1 reads DFQATT; CDR2 reads SNEGSKA (reference sequence). The ends lost 6 bases at V and 6 bases at J; junction bases unmatched: 10. The CDR3 loop is CSAPQRGRGNEQFF. The DNA of the CDR3 is TGCAGTGCCCCCCAGCGGGGGAGGGGCAATGAGCAGTTCTTC.

This clonotype was recorded many times. This chain links TRBV7-3 with TRBJ1-6; D call uncertain. Deletions cut 0 bases from V and 10 bases from J, with 7 bases between. This CDR3 region has 13 residues. The germline gives CDR1 SGHTA, CDR2 FQGTGA. CDR3 amino acids: CASSLTYDSPLHF. CDR3 coding DNA: TGTGCCAGCAGCTTAACCTATGACTCACCCCTCCACTTT.

This clonotype was seen ten or more times. The chain uses TRBV7-2 and TRBJ2-3; 10 bases are shared with TRBD2. Looked up from germline, CDR1 is SGHTA and CDR2 is FQGNSA. J gave up 9 bases and V 1 base, and 10 bases lay outside the gene matches. CDR3 size: 16 residues. In DNA form, the CDR3 reads TGTGCCAGCAGCTTAGGGAGCGGGGGGGCTTCTAGGACGCAGTATTTT. Encoded protein: CASSLGSGGASRTQYF.

This clonotype was observed many times. The genes are TRBV11-2 and TRBJ1-2; no firm D call. CDR1 is SGHAT and CDR2 is FQNNGV in the germline V gene. V was trimmed by 1 base and J by 2 bases, leaving 14 bases between them. The CDR3 extends over 16 amino acids. In DNA, the CDR3 is TGTGCCAGCAGCTTAGTGGGAGATTTAGGGAACTATGGCTACACCTTC. Translation gives CASSLVGDLGNYGYTF. Supplemented by reference TRBV11-2 and TRBJ1-2, the full variable domain reads EAGVAQSPRYKIIEKRQSVAFWCNPISGHATLYWYQQILGQGPKLLIQFQNNGVVDDSQLPKDRFSAERLKGVDSTLKIQPAKLEDSAVYLCASSLVGDLGNYGYTFGSGTRLTVV.

The sample holds a few counts of this clonotype. This chain links TRBV6-1 with TRBJ2-7; 9 bases are a match to TRBD1. The junction had 4 bases not matched to a gene; V was cut back by 6 bases and J by 1 base. Germline lookup yields CDR1 MNHNS and CDR2 SASEGT. The CDR3 contains 14 residues. As DNA, the CDR3 is TGTGCCAGCAGAAGACAGGGGGTATCCTACGAGCAGTACTTC. Translation gives CASRRQGVSYEQYF.

This clonotype has a handful of counts. The CDR3 is CSAEGGSGQPQHF. Here the CDR3 DNA reads TGCAGTGCTGAGGGGGGTTCCGGTCAGCCCCAGCATTTT. The chain joins TRBV20-1 to TRBJ1-5, with D possibly matching TRBD1 (6 bases). V lost 5 bases and J lost 6, with 14 bases in between. Germline V gene data show CDR1 as DFQATT and CDR2 as SNEGSKA (reference sequence). The CDR3 is 13 residues long.

This clonotype has only a few counts. The chain carries TRBV12-3 or TRBV12-4 and TRBJ1-2, with D unclear. There are 12 residues in the CDR3. Trimming left V 4 bases short and J 3 bases short, with 6 bases between. The CDR3 sequence is CASSSGDYGYTF. In DNA, the CDR3 is TGTGCCAGCAGTTCCGGGGACTATGGCTACACCTTC.

The chain carries TRBV4-1 and TRBJ2-7; D may correspond to TRBD1 or TRBD2 (5 bases each). The V end was cut by 4 bases, the J end by 2 bases, with 15 bases between. Germline lookup yields CDR1 MGHRA and CDR2 YSYEKL. The CDR3 length is 15 residues. The CDR3 is CASSRPGRGAYEQYF. CDR3 sequence (DNA): TGCGCCAGCAGCCGGCCGGGACGAGGGGCCTACGAGCAGTACTTC.

V is TRBV24-1 and J is TRBJ2-3; TRBD1 aligns across 7 bases. CDR3 length: 16 residues. J gave up 2 bases and V 6 bases, and 10 bases lay outside the gene matches. CDR1 is KGHDR, CDR2 SFDVKD, per germline. CDR3 nucleotides: TGTGCCACCAGTCCACCCGGGACAGCTAACACAGATACGCAGTATTTT. It yields the protein CATSPPGTANTDTQYF.

This clonotype has only a few counts. V and J are TRBV29-1 and TRBJ2-7, with D possibly matching TRBD1 (7 bases). The V and J ends lost 7 bases and 3 bases respectively, with 16 bases between them. The length of the CDR3 is 13 residues. CDR1 is SQVTM and CDR2 is ANQGSEA in the germline V gene. The CDR3 region is CSAWGRGDYEQYF. CDR3 coding DNA: TGCAGCGCTTGGGGCAGGGGGGACTACGAGCAGTACTTC.

The genes are TRBV7-8 and TRBJ2-1; D possibly corresponds to TRBD1 (5 bases). CDR1 is SGHVS, CDR2 FQNEAQ, per germline. The V end was cut by 0 bases, the J end by 0 bases, with 9 bases between. CDR3 length: 16 amino acids. CDR3 loop: CASSLAWTSSYNEQFF. In DNA form, the CDR3 reads TGTGCCAGCAGCTTAGCGTGGACAAGCTCCTACAATGAGCAGTTCTTC.

The rearrangement links TRBV15 to TRBJ2-1, with D tentatively TRBD1 or TRBD2 (5 bases each). The germline V gene encodes CDR1 LNHNV and CDR2 YYDKDF (reference sequence). V was pared by 3 bases and J by 2 bases, with 14 bases between. The CDR3 loop spans 16 amino acids. The CDR3 spells CATSSAGTLAYNEQFF. CDR3 nucleotides: TGTGCCACCAGCAGTGCCGGGACCTTAGCCTACAATGAGCAGTTCTTC.

At least ten counts were recorded for this clonotype. The V call is TRBV12-3 or TRBV12-4, the J call TRBJ2-1, with TRBD1 matching 8 bases. With V trimmed by 6 bases and J by 0 bases, 7 bases remained unmatched. The CDR3 length is 16 residues. The CDR3 is CASRPGQGGSYNEQFF. CDR3 nucleotide sequence: TGTGCCAGCAGACCCGGACAGGGCGGCTCCTACAATGAGCAGTTCTTC.

In its sample, this clonotype was seen many times. The gene calls are TRBV20-1 and TRBJ2-3; 8 bases map to TRBD2. The V gene's germline CDR1 is DFQATT and CDR2 SNEGSKA (reference sequence). This CDR3 has 14 amino acids. V shed 0 bases and J 7 bases; nucleotides not matched to a gene: 6. The DNA of the CDR3 is TGCAGTGCTAGAGATACCGGGGGGGTCCATACGCAGTATTTT. Protein product: CSARDTGGVHTQYF.

This clonotype has only a few counts. This chain uses TRBV10-3 with TRBJ2-3; D gene ambiguous. The CDR3 covers 13 residues. V shed 10 bases and J shed 4 bases, with 15 bases lying between them. Germline assignment: CDR1 ENHRY and CDR2 SYGVKD. The CDR3 DNA reads TGTGCCACCCGACCATCTACAGCAGATACGCAGTATTTT. Residues: CATRPSTADTQYF.

This sequence joins TRBV14 and TRBJ1-1; the D gene is possibly TRBD1 (6 bases). This CDR3 contains 15 residues. Trimming stripped 0 bases from V and 1 base from J, with 9 bases between. CDR1 and CDR2 from the germline V gene are SGHDN and FVKESK. This CDR3 reads CASSQDSRGNTEAFF. The CDR3 nucleotides read TGTGCCAGCAGCCAAGACTCCAGGGGGAACACTGAAGCTTTCTTT.

This clonotype came up many times. This chain links TRBV25-1 with TRBJ2-7; TRBD2 agrees at 8 bases. With 4 bases clipped from V and 2 bases from J, the junction kept 4 bases outside the gene matches. CDR1 is MGHDK and CDR2 is SYGVNS in the germline V gene. The CDR3 is 14 residues long. CDR3: CASSGSGATYEQYF. DNA of the CDR3: TGTGCCAGCAGTGGTAGCGGGGCGACCTACGAGCAGTACTTC.

The gene calls are TRBV20-1 and TRBJ2-1; D remains unclear. Germline V CDR1 and CDR2: DFQATT, SNEGSKA (reference sequence). CDR3 size: 10 residues. The germline V and J ends were trimmed by 6 bases and 9 bases, with 9 bases remaining between them. The CDR3 DNA sequence: TGCAGTGCGGCTCCCGCTGAGCAGTTCTTC. Translating it yields CSAAPAEQFF.

The table lists this clonotype with many counts. The rearrangement links TRBV5-1 to TRBJ1-4; D is perhaps TRBD1 (5 bases). Germline CDR1 reads SGHRS; CDR2 reads YFSETQ. Trimming removed 5 bases at V and 8 bases at J, with 16 bases between. CDR3 length: 14 residues. The CDR3: CASSSGTAEEKLFF. The CDR3 DNA follows: TGCGCCAGCAGTTCCGGGACCGCCGAGGAAAAACTGTTTTTT. Supplemented by reference TRBV5-1 and TRBJ1-4, the full variable domain reads KAGVTQTPRYLIKTRGQQVTLSCSPISGHRSVSWYQQTPGQGLQFLFEYFSETQRNKGNFPGRFSGRQFSNSRSEMNVSTLELGDSALYLCASSSGTAEEKLFFGSGTQLSVL.

V usage is TRBV20-1 and J usage is TRBJ2-7, with D uncertain. V lost 6 bases, J lost 7 bases, and 13 bases lay in between. CDR3 length: 11 residues. Germline V gives CDR1 DFQATT, CDR2 SNEGSKA (reference sequence). For the CDR3, the DNA is TGCAGTGCCGAGCTTAGTAGTGAGCAGTACTTC. Residues: CSAELSSEQYF.

In its sample, this clonotype was seen many times. This sequence joins TRBV5-1 and TRBJ2-4; possible D gene TRBD1, 6 bases. Deletions cut 5 bases from V and 1 base from J, with 16 bases between. This CDR3 has 16 amino acids. Germline CDR1 SGHRS, CDR2 YFSETQ. This chain's CDR3 is CASSKDGRGAKNIQYF. The CDR3 bases are TGCGCCAGCAGTAAGGATGGCAGGGGCGCCAAAAACATTCAGTACTTC.

CDR3 amino acids: CASSQDTDTQYF. The CDR3 bases are TGTGCCAGCTCACAGGACACAGATACGCAGTATTTT. J is TRBJ2-3 and V is TRBV18; no definite D call. CDR1 and CDR2 from the germline V gene are KGHSH and LQKENI. This CDR3 contains 12 residues. Trimming cost V 4 bases and J 2 bases, with 4 bases left between them.

This clonotype was observed at least ten times. The genes are TRBV20-1 and TRBJ1-5, with unresolved D. The germline V and J ends were trimmed by 2 bases and 7 bases, with 9 bases remaining between them. Germline CDR1 is DFQATT and CDR2 is SNEGSKA (reference sequence). The CDR3 is 12 amino acids. CDR3 loop: CSARYMLQPQHF. The CDR3 DNA reads TGCAGTGCTAGATATATGCTCCAGCCCCAGCATTTT.

This clonotype has a handful of counts. V and J are TRBV5-6 and TRBJ2-7; no clear D. Between the trimmed V and J ends, which lost 4 bases and 1 base, there was a span of 9 bases. Germline-derived CDR1 and CDR2 are SGHDT and YYEEEE. CDR3 length equals 13 residues. The CDR3 protein is CASSPPESYEQYF. CDR3 coding DNA: TGTGCCAGCAGCCCTCCGGAATCCTACGAGCAGTACTTC. The variable domain in full, with the rest retrieved from reference TRBV5-6 and TRBJ2-7, is DAGVTQSPTHLIKTRGQQVTLRCSPKSGHDTVSWYQQALGQGPQFIFQYYEEEERQRGNFPDRFSGHQFPNYSSELNVNALLLGDSALYLCASSPPESYEQYFGPGTRLTVT.

The chain employs TRBV20-1 and TRBJ2-6; 10 bases line up with TRBD1. This CDR3 contains 19 residues. Germline V lookup: CDR1 DFQATT, CDR2 SNEGSKA (reference sequence). V shed 3 bases, J shed 0 bases, and the junction held 11 bases outside the gene matches. CDR3 nucleotide sequence: TGCAGTGCTAGTGTGGAACGGGACAGGGGTAACTCTGGGGCCAACGTCCTGACTTTC. Encoded protein: CSASVERDRGNSGANVLTF.

This clonotype was recorded at least ten times. The chain uses TRBV20-1 and TRBJ2-1; 11 bases are a match to TRBD1. The CDR3 is made up of 18 amino acids. The V and J ends lost 0 bases and 0 bases, in that order; junction bases with no gene match: 7. In germline, CDR1 is DFQATT, CDR2 SNEGSKA (reference sequence). This CDR3 is CSARESTGTGGSYNEQFF. In DNA, the CDR3 is TGCAGTGCTAGAGAATCTACCGGGACAGGGGGCTCCTACAATGAGCAGTTCTTC.

V is TRBV10-2 and J is TRBJ2-3; D unclear. The CDR3 is 14 residues long. Germline assignment: CDR1 WSHSY and CDR2 SAAADI. The V and J ends lost 7 bases and 3 bases respectively, with 14 bases between them. As DNA, the CDR3 is TGCGCCAGCACCACCATCCGGAAGACAGATACGCAGTATTTT. It specifies CASTTIRKTDTQYF.

This clonotype occurred many times. V and J are TRBV12-3 or TRBV12-4 and TRBJ1-4; D perhaps matches TRBD1 (6 bases). Trimming left V 5 bases short and J 8 bases short, with 18 bases between. The CDR3 is 15 residues long. CDR3 DNA: TGTGCCAGCAGTCGAAACAGGGTGGCGGGGGAAAAACTGTTTTTT. As protein: CASSRNRVAGEKLFF.

This clonotype occurred many times. The CDR3: CASSKERGQIYEQYF. The CDR3 region has the DNA TGTGCCAGCAGCAAAGAGAGGGGTCAGATCTACGAGCAGTACTTC. This chain links TRBV21-1 with TRBJ2-7; TRBD1, as called in the table, went unchecked against the DNA. TRBV21-1 is a pseudogene. This CDR3 region has 15 residues.